The clone carrying this TCR beta chain was picked up a small number of times. Per germline, CDR1 SGHDT and CDR2 YYEEEE. Trimming cost V 4 bases and J 3 bases; bases outside gene matches: 10. The CDR3 sequence is 16 residues long. This sample is part of a study of blood T cell repertoires in COVID-19. Across the whole study: From T cells, B-cell-depleted T cells, or PBMCs came the material, which was cDNA or gDNA.

TCRdb's copy holds only in-frame clones and misses some; the assay was immunoSEQ multiplex PCR. The sample holds under 85,000 clones, around 80% seen once. The source of this sequence is a man aged 80 or over with acute or convalescent COVID-19. The sequenced sample consisted of peripheral blood. This chain links TRBV5-6 with TRBJ2-3, with 8 bases that match TRBD1. CDR3 sequence reads: CASSRPQGAGTDTQYF. CDR3 sequence (DNA): TGTGCCAGCAGCCGGCCCCAGGGGGCAGGGACAGATACGCAGTATTTT.